These 24 T cell receptor beta chains were all obtained from the same sample, sequenced in a study of T cells in Graves' hyperthyroidism and ophthalmopathy. Amplification targeted TCR beta CDR3 regions from RNA transcripts. Carried out on the TCR CDR3, a first-round RT-PCR used the HTBI primer set. A single record per CDR3 protein comes from TCRdb applying MiXCR to the multiplex PCR reads. The sample lists fewer than 650,000 distinct CDR3 sequences, 13% to 15% occurring once. Sequences were obtained from blood. Receptor source: a middle-aged woman with Graves' hyperthyroidism.

In this sample, this clonotype turned up a few times. The rearrangement uses TRBV9 and TRBJ2-3; 15 positions match TRBD2. With 2 bases clipped from V and 1 base from J, the junction kept 8 bases outside the gene matches. The CDR3 sequence is 19 residues long. Germline lookup yields CDR1 SGDLS and CDR2 YYNGEE. The CDR3 DNA follows: TGTGCCAGCAGCGTGGGACTAGCGGGAGGTGTTGGGGGCACAGATACGCAGTATTTT. This codes for CASSVGLAGGVGGTDTQYF.

This clonotype was counted ten times or more. The chain has TRBV6-1 and TRBJ1-5, with 7 bases matching TRBD1. The germline V gene has CDR1 MNHNS and CDR2 SASEGT. V dropped 6 bases and J dropped 0; count of bases not matched to a gene: 8. The CDR3 runs 16 residues. The CDR3 spells CASSANRGVSNQPQHF. The CDR3 DNA reads as TGTGCCAGCAGCGCGAACAGGGGCGTTAGCAATCAGCCCCAGCATTTT.

This chain connects TRBV29-1 to TRBJ2-5, with 8 nucleotides matching TRBD1. The CDR3 contains 14 residues. Germline V CDR1 and CDR2: SQVTM, ANQGSEA. V lost 6 bases and J lost 1; bases outside the gene matches: 7. The CDR3 sequence is CSVLGQAPQETQYF. The CDR3 coding sequence is TGCAGCGTCCTGGGACAGGCCCCCCAAGAGACCCAGTACTTC.

The J gene is TRBJ2-2, the V gene TRBV30; 7 nucleotides agree with TRBD2. This CDR3 region has 16 residues. V dropped 0 bases and J dropped 2; count of bases not matched to a gene: 6. Germline V CDR1 and CDR2: GTSNPN, SVGIG (reference sequence). CDR3 DNA: TGTGCCTGGAGTGTATTTGCTAGCGGAAACACCGGGGAGCTGTTTTTT. Translation gives CAWSVFASGNTGELFF.

This clonotype was recorded many times. The chain combines TRBV6-1 with TRBJ2-2, with D unresolved. Germline-derived CDR1 and CDR2 are MNHNS and SASEGT. The CDR3 covers 18 residues. V was pared by 5 bases and J by 3 bases, with 22 bases between. CDR3 in amino acids: CASSSADGFVVDTGELFF. The CDR3 DNA reads TGTGCCAGCAGTTCCGCGGACGGGTTTGTGGTGGACACCGGGGAGCTGTTTTTT.

This clonotype has ten or more counts. This chain connects TRBV30 to TRBJ1-1; weak D call: TRBD1 (5 bases). The CDR3 is made up of 16 amino acids. V shed 3 bases and J shed 1 base, with 18 bases lying between them. CDR1 and CDR2 from the germline V gene are GTSNPN and SVGIG (reference sequence). CDR3 nucleotides: TGTGCCTGGAGCCGAAAGTCGGGGCTCTCGAACACTGAAGCTTTCTTT. Its protein is CAWSRKSGLSNTEAFF.

This clonotype was seen repeatedly, ten times or more. The chain has TRBV28 and TRBJ2-1; 9 bases are shared with TRBD2. Looked up from germline, CDR1 is MDHEN and CDR2 is SYDVKM. V was pared by 7 bases and J by 2 bases, with 9 bases of the junction left unmatched. The CDR3 is 16 amino acids. CDR3: CASTERAGGPYNEQFF. The DNA of the CDR3 is TGTGCCAGCACCGAAAGGGCGGGAGGGCCCTACAATGAGCAGTTCTTC.

Many counts were recorded for this clonotype. V is TRBV5-1 and J is TRBJ2-7; D remains unclear. Trimming shortened V by 5 bases and J by 0 bases, and 12 bases separated the two germline ends. The CDR3 spans 14 residues. Germline-derived CDR1 and CDR2 are SGHRS and YFSETQ. The CDR3 DNA follows: TGCGCCAGCAGGCAAGGTTGGGGCTCCTACGAGCAGTACTTC. It codes for CASRQGWGSYEQYF. Full variable domain (remainder filled in from reference TRBV5-1 and TRBJ2-7): KAGVTQTPRYLIKTRGQQVTLSCSPISGHRSVSWYQQTPGQGLQFLFEYFSETQRNKGNFPGRFSGRQFSNSRSEMNVSTLELGDSALYLCASRQGWGSYEQYFGPGTRLTVT.

The table lists this clonotype with a few counts. The rearrangement joins TRBV12-3 or TRBV12-4 to TRBJ1-2; 10 nucleotides line up with TRBD1. V dropped 2 bases and J dropped 2; count of bases not matched to a gene: 2. The CDR3 is made up of 15 amino acids. CDR3 in DNA: TGTGCCAGCAGTTTAACGACAGGGGGCAACTATGGCTACACCTTC. It specifies CASSLTTGGNYGYTF.

This clonotype has only a few counts. The chain couples TRBV5-1 to TRBJ1-4; 7 nucleotides line up with TRBD1. J lost 8 bases, V lost 7 bases, and 11 bases had no gene match. The germline CDR1 and CDR2 sequences are SGHRS and YFSETQ. The CDR3 is 14 residues long. CDR3 amino acids: CASGKQGQGEKLFF. CDR3 in DNA: TGCGCCAGCGGTAAACAGGGGCAAGGCGAAAAACTGTTTTTT.

This clonotype was seen at least ten times. The chain combines TRBV7-2 with TRBJ1-1; D uncertain. This CDR3 has 14 residues. The V end lost 5 bases, the J end lost 2 bases, and 12 bases lay between the germline ends. The germline V gene has CDR1 SGHTA and CDR2 FQGNSA. The CDR3 region has the DNA TGTGCCAGCAGCCTCAGAGCAGATAACACTGAAGCTTTCTTT. It yields the protein CASSLRADNTEAFF.

The chain links TRBV20-1 to TRBJ2-4, with 8 positions matching TRBD2. V was pared by 3 bases and J by 0 bases, with 7 bases of the junction left unmatched. The CDR3 extends over 16 amino acids. CDR1 DFQATT and CDR2 SNEGSKA come from the germline V gene (reference sequence). The CDR3 region is CSASVSSGLAKNIQYF. The CDR3 DNA sequence: TGCAGTGCTAGTGTTTCTAGCGGGTTAGCCAAAAACATTCAGTACTTC.

The chain combines TRBV27 with TRBJ2-5, with unresolved D. Germline V gene lookup returns CDR1 MNHEY and CDR2 SMNVEV (reference sequence). Between the trimmed V and J ends, which lost 1 base and 0 bases, there was a span of 9 bases. This CDR3 spans 15 amino acids. The CDR3 sequence: CASSLWPGNQETQYF. DNA for the CDR3: TGTGCCAGCAGTTTATGGCCCGGAAACCAAGAGACCCAGTACTTC.

The V gene is TRBV5-1, the J gene TRBJ2-6; possible D gene TRBD1, 7 bases. Germline V gives CDR1 SGHRS, CDR2 YFSETQ. The V gene lost 4 bases and the J gene lost 0 bases, with 11 bases spanning the gap. This CDR3 has 16 residues. The CDR3 DNA is TGCGCCAGCAGCGCGGGACAGCTCTCTGGGGCCAACGTCCTGACTTTC. Its translation: CASSAGQLSGANVLTF. Full variable domain (rest looked up from reference TRBV5-1 and TRBJ2-6): KAGVTQTPRYLIKTRGQQVTLSCSPISGHRSVSWYQQTPGQGLQFLFEYFSETQRNKGNFPGRFSGRQFSNSRSEMNVSTLELGDSALYLCASSAGQLSGANVLTFGAGSRLTVL.

V gene TRBV20-1 combines with J gene TRBJ2-7; D remains ambiguous. Trimming took off 0 bases at V and 0 bases at J, with 15 bases between the two ends. Germline CDR1 reads DFQATT; CDR2 reads SNEGSKA (reference sequence). This CDR3 contains 16 residues. As DNA, the CDR3 is TGCAGTGCTAGAGATTCTTTCCAGGCCGTCTCCTACGAGCAGTACTTC. It specifies CSARDSFQAVSYEQYF.

The chain couples TRBV12-3 or TRBV12-4 to TRBJ2-1, with D possibly TRBD1 on 5 matching bases. The ends were cut back, 7 bases at V and 3 bases at J, with 13 bases in the middle. This CDR3 has 14 amino acids. The CDR3 coding sequence is TGTGCCAGCAAGATCACAGGAGACTACAATGAGCAGTTCTTC. As protein: CASKITGDYNEQFF.

The chain employs TRBV11-2 and TRBJ1-2, with TRBD1 as a possible D gene (6 bases). Germline CDR1 SGHAT, CDR2 FQNNGV. The CDR3 is 13 residues long. V lost 3 bases and J lost 8, with 13 bases in between. CDR3 sequence (DNA): TGTGCCAGCAGCTTCGGGCAGGGGCTGGGCTACACCTTC. It codes for CASSFGQGLGYTF.

Many counts were recorded for this clonotype. This chain joins TRBV30 and TRBJ2-5, with D tentatively TRBD1 or TRBD2 (5 bases each). V dropped 5 bases and J dropped 4 bases, with 14 bases sitting between them. Germline V gives CDR1 GTSNPN, CDR2 SVGIG (reference sequence). The CDR3 has 13 amino acids. The CDR3 loop reads CAWGTQPSETQYF. For the CDR3, the DNA is TGTGCCTGGGGGACCCAACCGTCAGAGACCCAGTACTTC.

This clonotype has more than one count but fewer than ten. CDR3 amino acids: CAWSEMGLTEAFF. The CDR3 DNA reads as TGTGCCTGGAGTGAGATGGGTCTTACTGAAGCTTTCTTT. The chain is built from TRBV30 and TRBJ1-1; D not resolved. The CDR3 length is 13 residues. Trimming removed 1 base from V and 5 bases from J, with 11 bases in between. Per the germline V gene, CDR1 is GTSNPN and CDR2 is SVGIG (reference sequence). The full variable domain, completed using reference TRBV30 and TRBJ1-1, is SQTIHQWPATLVQPVGSPLSLECTVEGTSNPNLYWYRQAAGRGLQLLFYSVGIGQISSEVPQNLSASRPQDRQFILSSKKLLLSDSGFYLCAWSEMGLTEAFFGQGTRLTVV.

The CDR3 bases are TGTGCCAGCCGGAGGACTAGCGGGATGGGCGAGCAGTACTTC. Encoded protein: CASRRTSGMGEQYF. The gene calls are TRBV27 and TRBJ2-7; 12 nucleotides match TRBD2. The V gene's germline CDR1 is MNHEY and CDR2 SMNVEV (reference sequence). The CDR3 sequence is 14 residues long. V lost 8 bases, J lost 6 bases, and 8 bases stayed unmatched.

This clonotype was seen repeatedly, ten times or more. This chain joins TRBV10-3 and TRBJ2-7, with a tentative D call TRBD1 (6 bases). The V end was cut by 9 bases, the J end by 6 bases, with 12 bases between. Germline loops: CDR1 ENHRY, CDR2 SYGVKD. This CDR3 is 11 amino acids long. The CDR3 DNA reads TGTGCCATAAAACAGGGTGGCGAGCAGTACTTC. The encoded protein is CAIKQGGEQYF.

This clonotype was seen ten or more times. J is TRBJ1-2 and V is TRBV3-1; D is unclear. Trimming left V 0 bases short and J 7 bases short, with 12 bases between. The CDR3 contains 14 residues. In germline, CDR1 is LGHDT, CDR2 YNNKEL (reference sequence). In DNA form, the CDR3 reads TGTGCCAGCAGCCAAGAGGGAGCGATTCTTGGCTACACCTTC. Amino acids: CASSQEGAILGYTF.

This clonotype was seen many times. CDR3: CASSKDPGTPTYEQYF. The CDR3 DNA reads as TGTGCCAGCAGTAAAGACCCCGGGACACCCACCTACGAGCAGTACTTC. The chain has TRBV2 and TRBJ2-7; the D gene is possibly TRBD1 (6 bases). Germline assignment: CDR1 SNHLY and CDR2 FYNNEI. The CDR3 totals 16 residues. Deletions cut 5 bases from V and 2 bases from J, with 19 bases between. Full variable domain (remainder filled in from reference TRBV2 and TRBJ2-7): EPEVTQTPSHQVTQMGQEVILRCVPISNHLYFYWYRQILGQKVEFLVSFYNNEISEKSEIFDDQFSVERPDGSNFTLKIRSTKLEDSAMYFCASSKDPGTPTYEQYFGPGTRLTVT.

This clonotype was seen at least ten times. The chain has TRBV20-1 and TRBJ2-5, with D possibly TRBD1 on 6 matching bases. Looked up from germline, CDR1 is DFQATT and CDR2 is SNEGSKA (reference sequence). This CDR3 comprises 14 residues. V lost 5 bases, J lost 3 bases, and 16 bases lay in between. CDR3 amino acids: CSAGMTGDKETQYF. As DNA, the CDR3 is TGCAGTGCTGGAATGACAGGAGACAAAGAGACCCAGTACTTC.